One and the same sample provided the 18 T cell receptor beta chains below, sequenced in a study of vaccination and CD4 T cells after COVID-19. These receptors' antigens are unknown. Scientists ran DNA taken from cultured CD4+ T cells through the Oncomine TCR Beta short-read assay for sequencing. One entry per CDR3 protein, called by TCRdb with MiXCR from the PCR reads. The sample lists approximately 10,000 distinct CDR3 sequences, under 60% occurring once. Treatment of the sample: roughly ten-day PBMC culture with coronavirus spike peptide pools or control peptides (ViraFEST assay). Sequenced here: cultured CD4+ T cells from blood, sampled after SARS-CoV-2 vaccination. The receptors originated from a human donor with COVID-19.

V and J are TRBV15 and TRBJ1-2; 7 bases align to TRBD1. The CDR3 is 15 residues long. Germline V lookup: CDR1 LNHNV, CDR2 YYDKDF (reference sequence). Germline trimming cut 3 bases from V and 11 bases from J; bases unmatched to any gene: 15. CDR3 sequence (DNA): TGTGCCACCAGCAGGGACCAGGTGGAGGGGGCGAGGTACACCTTC. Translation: CATSRDQVEGARYTF.

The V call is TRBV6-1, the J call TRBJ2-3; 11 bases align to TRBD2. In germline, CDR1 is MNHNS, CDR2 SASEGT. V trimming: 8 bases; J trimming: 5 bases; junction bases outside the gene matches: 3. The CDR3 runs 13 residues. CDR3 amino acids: CASGGTSGDTQYF. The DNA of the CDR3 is TGTGCCAGCGGGGGGACTAGCGGAGATACGCAGTATTTT.

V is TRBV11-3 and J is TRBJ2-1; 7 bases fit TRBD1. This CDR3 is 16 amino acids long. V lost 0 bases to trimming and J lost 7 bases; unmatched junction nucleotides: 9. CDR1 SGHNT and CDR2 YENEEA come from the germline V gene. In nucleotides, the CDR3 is TGTGCCAGCAGCTTAGATACCGGACAGGTTTGGAATGAGCAGTTCTTC. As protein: CASSLDTGQVWNEQFF.

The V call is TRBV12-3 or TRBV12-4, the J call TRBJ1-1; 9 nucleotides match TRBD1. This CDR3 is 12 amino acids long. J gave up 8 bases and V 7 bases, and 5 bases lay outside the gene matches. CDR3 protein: CASTKGTGEAFF. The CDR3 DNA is TGTGCCAGCACCAAGGGGACAGGGGAAGCTTTCTTT.

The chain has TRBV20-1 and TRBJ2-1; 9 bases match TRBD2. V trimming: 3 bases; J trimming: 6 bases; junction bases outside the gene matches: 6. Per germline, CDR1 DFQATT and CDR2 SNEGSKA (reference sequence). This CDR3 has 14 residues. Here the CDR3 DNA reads TGCAGTGCTAGGTTAGCGGGGGTCTCCAATGAGCAGTTCTTC. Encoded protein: CSARLAGVSNEQFF.

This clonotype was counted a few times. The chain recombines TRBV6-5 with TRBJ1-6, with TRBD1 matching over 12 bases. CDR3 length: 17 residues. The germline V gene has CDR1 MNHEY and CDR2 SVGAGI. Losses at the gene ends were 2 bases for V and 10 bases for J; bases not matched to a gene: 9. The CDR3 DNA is TGTGCCAGCAGTTACGGGGCAGGGACAGGGGGCCGATCACCCCTCCACTTT. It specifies CASSYGAGTGGRSPLHF.

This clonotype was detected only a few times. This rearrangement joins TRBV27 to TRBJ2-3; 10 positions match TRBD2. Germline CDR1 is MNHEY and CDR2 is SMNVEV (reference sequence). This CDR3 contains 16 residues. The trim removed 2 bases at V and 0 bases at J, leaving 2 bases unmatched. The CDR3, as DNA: TGTGCCAGCAGTTTAGCAGCGGGGGGGAGCACAGATACGCAGTATTTT. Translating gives CASSLAAGGSTDTQYF.

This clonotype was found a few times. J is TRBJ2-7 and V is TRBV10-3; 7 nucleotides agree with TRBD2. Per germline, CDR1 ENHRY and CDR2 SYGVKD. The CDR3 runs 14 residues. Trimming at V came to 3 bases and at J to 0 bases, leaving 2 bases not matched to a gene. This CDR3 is CAISDSSGSYEQYF. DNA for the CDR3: TGTGCCATCAGTGATTCTAGCGGCTCCTACGAGCAGTACTTC.

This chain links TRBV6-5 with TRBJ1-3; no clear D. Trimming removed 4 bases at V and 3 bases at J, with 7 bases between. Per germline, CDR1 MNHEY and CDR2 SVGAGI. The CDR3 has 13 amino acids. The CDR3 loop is CASSSRYGNTIYF. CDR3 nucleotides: TGTGCCAGCAGTTCCAGATATGGAAACACCATATATTTT.

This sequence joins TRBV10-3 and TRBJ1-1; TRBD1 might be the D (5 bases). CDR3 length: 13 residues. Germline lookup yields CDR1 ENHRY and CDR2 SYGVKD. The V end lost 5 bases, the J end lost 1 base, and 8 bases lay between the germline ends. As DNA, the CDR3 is TGTGCCATCAGTTCGACAGAGAACACTGAAGCTTTCTTT. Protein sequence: CAISSTENTEAFF.

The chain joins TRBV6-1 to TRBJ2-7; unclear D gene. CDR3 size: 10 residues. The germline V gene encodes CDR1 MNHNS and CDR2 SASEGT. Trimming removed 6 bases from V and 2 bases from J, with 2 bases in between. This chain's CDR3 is CASRTYEQYF. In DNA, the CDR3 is TGTGCCAGCAGAACCTACGAGCAGTACTTC.

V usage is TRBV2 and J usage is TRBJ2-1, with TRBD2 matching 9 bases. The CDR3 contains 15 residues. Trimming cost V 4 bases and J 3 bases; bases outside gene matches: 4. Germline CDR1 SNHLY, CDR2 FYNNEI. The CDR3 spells CASSGGSGGYNEQFF. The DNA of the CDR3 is TGTGCCAGCAGTGGGGGTAGCGGGGGCTACAATGAGCAGTTCTTC. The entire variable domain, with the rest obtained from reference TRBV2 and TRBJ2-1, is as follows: EPEVTQTPSHQVTQMGQEVILRCVPISNHLYFYWYRQILGQKVEFLVSFYNNEISEKSEIFDDQFSVERPDGSNFTLKIRSTKLEDSAMYFCASSGGSGGYNEQFFGPGTRLTVL.

The CDR3 DNA reads TGTGCCAGCTCACCACTTAGGCTAGCGGAGGCCACAGATACGCAGTATTTT. Translating it yields CASSPLRLAEATDTQYF. The chain joins TRBV18 to TRBJ2-3; 7 bases match TRBD2. V shed 1 base and J 2 bases; nucleotides not matched to a gene: 9. Per the germline V gene, CDR1 is KGHSH and CDR2 is LQKENI. The CDR3 runs to 17 residues.

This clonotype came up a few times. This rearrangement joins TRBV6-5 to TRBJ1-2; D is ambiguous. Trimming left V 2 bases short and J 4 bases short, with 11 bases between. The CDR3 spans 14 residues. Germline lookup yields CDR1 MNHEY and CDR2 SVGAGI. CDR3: CASSYVDVVYGYTF. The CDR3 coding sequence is TGTGCCAGCAGTTACGTGGACGTCGTCTATGGCTACACCTTC.

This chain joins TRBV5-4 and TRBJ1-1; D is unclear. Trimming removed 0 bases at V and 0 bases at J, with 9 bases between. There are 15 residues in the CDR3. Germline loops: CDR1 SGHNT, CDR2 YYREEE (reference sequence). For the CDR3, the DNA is TGTGCCAGCAGCTTGGATATCGCCCTGAACACTGAAGCTTTCTTT. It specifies CASSLDIALNTEAFF.

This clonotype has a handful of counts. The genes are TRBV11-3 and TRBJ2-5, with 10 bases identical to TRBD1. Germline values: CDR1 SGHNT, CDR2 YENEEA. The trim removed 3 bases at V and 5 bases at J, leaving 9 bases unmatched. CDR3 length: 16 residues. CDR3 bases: TGTGCCAGCAGCTTCGGTCCCGGACAGGGGGAGGAGACCCAGTACTTC. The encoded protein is CASSFGPGQGEETQYF.

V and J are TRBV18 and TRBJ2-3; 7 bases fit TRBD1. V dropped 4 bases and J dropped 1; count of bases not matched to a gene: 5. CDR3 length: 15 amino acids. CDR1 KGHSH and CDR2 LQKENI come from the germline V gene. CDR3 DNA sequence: TGTGCCAGCTCACTACAGGGGATTGGCACAGATACGCAGTATTTT. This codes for CASSLQGIGTDTQYF.

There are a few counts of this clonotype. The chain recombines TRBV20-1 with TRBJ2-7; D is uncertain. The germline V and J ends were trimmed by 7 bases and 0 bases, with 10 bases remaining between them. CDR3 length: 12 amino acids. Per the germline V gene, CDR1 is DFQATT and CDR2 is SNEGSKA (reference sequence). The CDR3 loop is CSVGPDSYEQYF. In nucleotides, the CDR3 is TGCAGTGTTGGGCCAGACTCCTACGAGCAGTACTTC.